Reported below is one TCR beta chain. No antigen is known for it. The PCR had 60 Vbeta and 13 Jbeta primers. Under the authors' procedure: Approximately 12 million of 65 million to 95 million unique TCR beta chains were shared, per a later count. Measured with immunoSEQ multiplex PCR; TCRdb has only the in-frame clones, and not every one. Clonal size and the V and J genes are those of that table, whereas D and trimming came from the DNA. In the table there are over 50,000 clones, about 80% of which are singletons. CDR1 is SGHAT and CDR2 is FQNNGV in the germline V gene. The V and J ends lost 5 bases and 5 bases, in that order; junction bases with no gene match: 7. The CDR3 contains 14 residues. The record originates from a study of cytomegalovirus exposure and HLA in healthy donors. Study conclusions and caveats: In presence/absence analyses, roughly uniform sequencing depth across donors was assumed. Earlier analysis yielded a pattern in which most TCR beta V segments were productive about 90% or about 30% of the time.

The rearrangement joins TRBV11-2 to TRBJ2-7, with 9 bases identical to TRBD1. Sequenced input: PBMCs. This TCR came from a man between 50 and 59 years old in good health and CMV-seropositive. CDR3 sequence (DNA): TGTGCCAGCAGCCCGGGGACAGGGAGCAACGAGCAGTACTTC. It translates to CASSPGTGSNEQYF.